One T cell receptor (beta chain) is described in this entry. This entry comes from a study of shared clonotypes between healthy human individuals. The CDR3 is 17 amino acids. The J segment lost 5 bases and the V segment lost 7 bases, leaving 15 bases of the junction unmatched. Looked up from germline, CDR1 is LNHDA and CDR2 is SQIVND (reference sequence). All participating donors were Caucasian adults from Nashville, Tennessee. Only in-frame clones appear in the TCRdb table, and some are missing; sequencing was by immunoSEQ multiplex PCR. The table lists some 470,000 clones, 76% of them singletons, with roughly 13% in the top ten.

The source of this sequence is a middle-aged woman in good health. Some clones in this sample may be carry-over from other donors' samples. Sequenced: PBMCs. V usage is TRBV19 and J usage is TRBJ2-2, with 8 bases aligning to TRBD1. CDR3: CASKTPRQGAGTGELFF. The DNA of the CDR3 is TGTGCCAGTAAGACACCACGGCAGGGGGCGGGAACCGGGGAGCTGTTTTTT.